The entry that follows covers one TCR beta chain sequence. As yet, its antigen is unknown. Method: immunoSEQ multiplex PCR; TCRdb's copy keeps in-frame clones and lacks some. The sample gives over a million clones, 78% of which show up once; 0.6% to 0.7% is in the top ten. CDR1 MNHNY and CDR2 SVGAGI come from the germline V gene (reference sequence). The CDR3 extends over 14 amino acids. V was shortened by 4 bases and J by 4 bases, with 11 bases between the two germline ends. The data were taken from a study of shared clonotypes between healthy human individuals. At the level of the study: There were three CD4 naive, three CD4 memory, two CD8 naive and one CD8 memory plates per donor.

Overall study findings and caveats: Naive subsets generally had larger estimated richness than memory subsets. Generation probabilities were higher for clonotypes shared across all four sorted-subset donors than for unshared ones.

The origin of this receptor is a man aged 18 to 35 in good health. Some clones in this sample may be carry-over from other donors' samples. The sequenced sample was memory CD4+ T cells from PBMCs. Specified subset: CD45RA-negative fraction. J is TRBJ2-1 and V is TRBV6-6; D possibly uses TRBD1 or TRBD2 (5 bases each). Written as DNA, the CDR3 is TGTGCCAGCAGTTCGGGGACGGTGTACAATGAGCAGTTCTTC. Amino acids: CASSSGTVYNEQFF.